This T cell receptor (beta chain) was found in a study of response to subunit inactivated influenza vaccine. TCRdb called the RT-PCR reads again in MiXCR, with one record for every CDR3 protein. The sample consists of hundreds of thousands of distinct CDR3 sequences, around 20% of them appearing once. Germline lookup yields CDR1 SGHKS and CDR2 YYEKEE (reference sequence). The CDR3 totals 15 residues. V lost 7 bases to trimming and J lost 7 bases, with 21 bases between them. The sample consisted of PBMCs from blood, taken roughly 5 days after vaccination. The chain couples TRBV5-5 to TRBJ2-1, with D possibly being TRBD2 (7 bases). The TCR comes from a man between 45 and 60 years old who received an inactivated influenza vaccine. This CDR3 reads CASYLVGGLGNEQFF. CDR3 DNA: TGTGCCAGCTACCTAGTGGGGGGGCTGGGGAATGAGCAGTTCTTC.